These T cell receptor beta chains were read from a single sample in a study of human T cells and chemical hapten exposure. TCRdb analysed the RACE reads with MiXCR anew, one entry per CDR3 protein. Here the sample spans roughly 100,000 distinct CDR3 sequences, about 9.6% being singletons. The sequencing used whole blood, collected in connection with sensitization to the hapten diphenylcyclopropenone (DPC). Every receptor here comes from a woman aged 40 to 50 with alopecia areata. Some clones in this sample may be carry-over from other donors' samples. CDR3s include the opening cysteine and the closing phenylalanine or tryptophan.

J: TRBJ2-3
V: TRBV29-1
CDR3: CSVSRAGQGRDTQYF

J: TRBJ1-5
V: TRBV6-5
CDR3: CASKTAQGRGAQHF

J: TRBJ1-1
V: TRBV7-3
CDR3: CASRRQADTEAFF

J: TRBJ2-6
V: TRBV3-1
CDR3: CASSQGPGTGTSGANVLTF

J: TRBJ2-3
V: TRBV11-2
CDR3: CASSLAPVPDTQYF

J: TRBJ1-1
V: TRBV5-1
CDR3: CASSLTGGTEAFF

J: TRBJ2-5
V: TRBV19
CDR3: CASKLTSGPGETQYF

J: TRBJ1-2
V: TRBV28
CDR3: CASLGPRGYTF

J: TRBJ2-1
V: TRBV7-8
CDR3: CASSLAGKTNNEQFF

J: TRBJ2-3
V: TRBV6-2/TRBV6-3
CDR3: CASSYSDSGTDTQYF

J: TRBJ1-1
V: TRBV20-1
CDR3: CSASPRTGKVVGTEAFF

J: TRBJ1-2
V: TRBV20-1
CDR3: CSARDPGQGTNGYTF

J: TRBJ1-1
V: TRBV2
CDR3: CASSVLIEAFF

J: TRBJ2-7
V: TRBV5-5
CDR3: CASSLDQGPREQYF

J: TRBJ2-3
V: TRBV7-9
CDR3: CASSYRGPGTDTQYF

J: TRBJ1-1
V: TRBV6-2/TRBV6-3
CDR3: CASSYSGATEAFF

J: TRBJ2-7
V: TRBV28
CDR3: CASSLRGGLEGNEQYF

J: TRBJ2-2
V: TRBV28
CDR3: CASGGLASNTGELFF

J: TRBJ2-2
V: TRBV6-2/TRBV6-3
CDR3: CASSSARETGELFF

J: TRBJ1-2
V: TRBV6-6
CDR3: CASSIQEGVGYTF

J: TRBJ1-5
V: TRBV2
CDR3: CAKTGGGQPQHF

J: TRBJ2-7
V: TRBV28
CDR3: CASSLVRAAVYEQYF

J: TRBJ2-3
V: TRBV7-3
CDR3: CASSLDWRAGRTDTQYF

J: TRBJ1-5
V: TRBV12-3/TRBV12-4
CDR3: CASSSRGTGNQPQHF

J: TRBJ2-1
V: TRBV5-1
CDR3: CASRIAEDYNEQFF

J: TRBJ1-2
V: TRBV24-1
CDR3: CATSDYLGGYTF

J: TRBJ2-7
V: TRBV20-1
CDR3: CSAPRDGLSLSYEQYF

J: TRBJ2-2
V: TRBV7-8
CDR3: CASSLVRRENTGELFF

J: TRBJ2-6
V: TRBV6-2/TRBV6-3
CDR3: CASSYLRRSAGANVLTF

J: TRBJ2-2
V: TRBV4-2
CDR3: CASSQEKLSGELFF

J: TRBJ2-1
V: TRBV2
CDR3: CASNRWTSANNEQFF

J: TRBJ1-3
V: TRBV7-2
CDR3: CASSPGGGSSGNTIYF

J: TRBJ2-1
V: TRBV6-2/TRBV6-3
CDR3: CASSYRRAASYEQFF

J: TRBJ1-5
V: TRBV29-1
CDR3: CSVSTTQGWPQHF

J: TRBJ1-3
V: TRBV6-1
CDR3: CASSLGGYSGNTIYF

J: TRBJ2-5
V: TRBV15
CDR3: CATSRAPGETQYF

J: TRBJ1-2
V: TRBV29-1
CDR3: CSVPGSYYGYTF

J: TRBJ2-7
V: TRBV4-2
CDR3: CASSQDSTGTYEQYF

J: TRBJ2-1
V: TRBV20-1
CDR3: CSAARQGITSYNEQFF

J: TRBJ2-3
V: TRBV15
CDR3: CATRRPYSNTDTQYF

J: TRBJ2-3
V: TRBV6-6
CDR3: CASSYSRTQYF